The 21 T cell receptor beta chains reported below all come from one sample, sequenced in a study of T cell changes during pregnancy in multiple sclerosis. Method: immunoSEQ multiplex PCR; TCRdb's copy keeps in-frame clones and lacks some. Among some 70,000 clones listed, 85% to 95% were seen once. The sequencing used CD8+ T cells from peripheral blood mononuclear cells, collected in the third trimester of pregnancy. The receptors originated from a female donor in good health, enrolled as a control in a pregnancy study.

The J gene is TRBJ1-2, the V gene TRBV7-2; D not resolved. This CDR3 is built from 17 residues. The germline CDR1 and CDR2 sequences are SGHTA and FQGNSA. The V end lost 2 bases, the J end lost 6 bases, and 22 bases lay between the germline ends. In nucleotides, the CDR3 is TGTGCCAGCAGCTTATATGAAGTCCCCCTGACTGGCGATGGCTACACCTTC. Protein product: CASSLYEVPLTGDGYTF.

CDR3 in amino acids: CASSLALAGTYNEQFF. The CDR3 nucleotides are TGTGCCAGCAGCTTAGCACTAGCGGGGACTTACAATGAGCAGTTCTTC. The chain uses TRBV7-9 and TRBJ2-1, with 10 bases identical to TRBD2. The trim removed 0 bases at V and 4 bases at J, leaving 3 bases unmatched. The CDR3 runs to 16 residues. Germline assignment: CDR1 SEHNR and CDR2 FQNEAQ (reference sequence).

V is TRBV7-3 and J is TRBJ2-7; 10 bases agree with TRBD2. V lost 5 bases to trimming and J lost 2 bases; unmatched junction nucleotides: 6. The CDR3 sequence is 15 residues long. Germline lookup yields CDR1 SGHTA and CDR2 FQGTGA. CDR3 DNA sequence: TGTGCCAGCAGCCAAGGGCTAGCGGGGGCCTACGAGCAGTACTTC. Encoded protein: CASSQGLAGAYEQYF.

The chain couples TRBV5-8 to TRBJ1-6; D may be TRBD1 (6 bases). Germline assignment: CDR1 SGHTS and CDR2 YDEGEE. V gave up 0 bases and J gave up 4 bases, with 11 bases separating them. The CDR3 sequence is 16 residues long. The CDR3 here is CASSLAGGTYNSPLHF. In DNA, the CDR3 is TGTGCCAGCAGCTTGGCCGGGGGGACATATAATTCACCCCTCCACTTT.

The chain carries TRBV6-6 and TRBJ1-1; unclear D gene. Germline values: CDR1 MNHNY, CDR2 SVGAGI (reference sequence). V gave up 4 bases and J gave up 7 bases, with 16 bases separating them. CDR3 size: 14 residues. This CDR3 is CASSSVVEPLEAFF. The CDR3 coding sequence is TGTGCCAGCAGTTCTGTTGTAGAACCCCTTGAAGCTTTCTTT.

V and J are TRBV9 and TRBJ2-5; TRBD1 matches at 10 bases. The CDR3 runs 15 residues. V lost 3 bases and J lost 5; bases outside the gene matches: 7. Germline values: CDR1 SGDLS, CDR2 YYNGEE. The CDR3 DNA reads TGTGCCAGCAGCGCAGGACAGGGGGTAAAGGAGACCCAGTACTTC. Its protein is CASSAGQGVKETQYF.

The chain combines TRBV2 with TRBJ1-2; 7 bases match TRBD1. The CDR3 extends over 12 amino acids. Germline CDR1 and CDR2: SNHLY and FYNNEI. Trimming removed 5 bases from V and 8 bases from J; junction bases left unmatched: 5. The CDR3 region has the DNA TGTGCCAGCAGTCCCGGGACAGTGGGCTACACCTTC. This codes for CASSPGTVGYTF.

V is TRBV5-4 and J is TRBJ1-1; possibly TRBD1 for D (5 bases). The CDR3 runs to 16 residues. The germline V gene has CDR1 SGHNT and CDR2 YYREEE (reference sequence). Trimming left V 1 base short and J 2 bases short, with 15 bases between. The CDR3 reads CASSLRSGGGNTEAFF. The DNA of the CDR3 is TGTGCCAGCAGCTTGAGGTCGGGGGGGGGAAACACTGAAGCTTTCTTT.

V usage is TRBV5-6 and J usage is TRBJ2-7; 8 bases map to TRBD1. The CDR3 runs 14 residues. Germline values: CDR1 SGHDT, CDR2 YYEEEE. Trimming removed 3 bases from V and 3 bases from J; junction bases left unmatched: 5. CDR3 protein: CASSWPGTGYEQYF. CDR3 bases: TGTGCCAGCAGCTGGCCTGGGACAGGCTACGAGCAGTACTTC.

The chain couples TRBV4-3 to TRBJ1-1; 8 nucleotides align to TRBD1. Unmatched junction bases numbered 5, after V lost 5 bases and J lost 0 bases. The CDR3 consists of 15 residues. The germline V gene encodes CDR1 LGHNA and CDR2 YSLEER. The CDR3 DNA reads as TGCGCCAGCAGCTACCGGACAGGGTTGAACACTGAAGCTTTCTTT. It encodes CASSYRTGLNTEAFF.

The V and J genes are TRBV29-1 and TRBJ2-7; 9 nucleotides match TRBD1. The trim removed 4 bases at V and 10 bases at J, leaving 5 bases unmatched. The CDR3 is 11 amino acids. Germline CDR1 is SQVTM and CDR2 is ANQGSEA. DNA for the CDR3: TGCAGCGTTGGGGGACAGGGTTACCAGTACTTC. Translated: CSVGGQGYQYF.

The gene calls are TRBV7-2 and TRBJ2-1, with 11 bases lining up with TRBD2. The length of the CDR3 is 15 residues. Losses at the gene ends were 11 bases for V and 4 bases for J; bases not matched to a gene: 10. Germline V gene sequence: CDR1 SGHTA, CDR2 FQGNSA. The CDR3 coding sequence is TGTGCCGACACTATAGCGGGGGGGTTATACAATGAGCAGTTCTTC. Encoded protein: CADTIAGGLYNEQFF.

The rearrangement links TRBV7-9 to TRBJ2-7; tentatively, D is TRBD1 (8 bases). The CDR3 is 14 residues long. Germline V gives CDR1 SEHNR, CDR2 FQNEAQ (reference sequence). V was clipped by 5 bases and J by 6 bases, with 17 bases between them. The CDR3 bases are TGTGCCAGCAGCGGGGTGACAGGGGAGGGCGAGCAGTACTTC. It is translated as CASSGVTGEGEQYF.

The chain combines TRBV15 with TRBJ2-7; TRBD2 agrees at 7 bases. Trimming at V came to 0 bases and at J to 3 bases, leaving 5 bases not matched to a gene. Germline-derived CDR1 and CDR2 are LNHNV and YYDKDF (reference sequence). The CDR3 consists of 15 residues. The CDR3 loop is CATSRDRGGGYEQYF. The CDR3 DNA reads TGTGCCACCAGCAGAGATCGCGGGGGAGGCTACGAGCAGTACTTC.

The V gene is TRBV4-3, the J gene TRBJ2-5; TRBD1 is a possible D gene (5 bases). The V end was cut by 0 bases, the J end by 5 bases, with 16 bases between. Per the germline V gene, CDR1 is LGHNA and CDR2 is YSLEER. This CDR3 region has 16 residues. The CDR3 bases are TGCGCCAGCAGCCAAGAGTGGGGATTTGCAGGGGAGACCCAGTACTTC. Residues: CASSQEWGFAGETQYF.

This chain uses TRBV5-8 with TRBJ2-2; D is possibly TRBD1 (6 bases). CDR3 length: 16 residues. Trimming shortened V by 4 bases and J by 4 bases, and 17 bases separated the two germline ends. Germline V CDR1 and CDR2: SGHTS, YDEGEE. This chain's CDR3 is CASSTLQGWGTGELFF. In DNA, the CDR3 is TGTGCCAGCAGCACCCTACAGGGATGGGGCACCGGGGAGCTGTTTTTT.

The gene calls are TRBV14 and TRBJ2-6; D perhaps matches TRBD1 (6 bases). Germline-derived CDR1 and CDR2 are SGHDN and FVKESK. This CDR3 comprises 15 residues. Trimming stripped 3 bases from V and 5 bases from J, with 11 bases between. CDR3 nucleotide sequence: TGTGCCAGCAGCCATCAGGGGCGTTGGGCCAACGTCCTGACTTTC. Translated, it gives CASSHQGRWANVLTF.

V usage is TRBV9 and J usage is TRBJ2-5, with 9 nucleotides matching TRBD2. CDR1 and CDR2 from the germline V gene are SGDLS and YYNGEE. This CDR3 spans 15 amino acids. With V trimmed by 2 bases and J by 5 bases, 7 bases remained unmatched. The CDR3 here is CASSVHGGGAETQYF. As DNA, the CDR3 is TGTGCCAGCAGCGTTCATGGCGGGGGGGCTGAGACCCAGTACTTC.

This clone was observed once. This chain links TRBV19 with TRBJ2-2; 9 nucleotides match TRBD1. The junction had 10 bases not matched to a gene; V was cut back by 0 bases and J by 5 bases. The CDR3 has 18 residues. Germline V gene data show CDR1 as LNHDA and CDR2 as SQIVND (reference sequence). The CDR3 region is CASSIDLLGTGRTGELFF. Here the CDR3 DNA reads TGTGCCAGTAGTATAGATCTACTCGGGACAGGGCGGACCGGGGAGCTGTTTTTT.

The CDR3 here is CASSVGGDGSEAFF. In DNA, the CDR3 is TGTGCCAGCAGCGTAGGGGGGGACGGAAGTGAAGCTTTCTTT. The rearrangement links TRBV9 to TRBJ1-1; weak D call: TRBD1 (5 bases). CDR3 size: 14 residues. Germline V CDR1 and CDR2: SGDLS, YYNGEE. The ends were cut back, 0 bases at V and 7 bases at J, with 13 bases in the middle.

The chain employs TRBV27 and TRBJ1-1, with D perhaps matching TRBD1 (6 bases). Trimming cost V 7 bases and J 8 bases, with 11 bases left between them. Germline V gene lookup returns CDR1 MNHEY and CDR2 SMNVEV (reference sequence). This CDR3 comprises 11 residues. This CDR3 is CASISGTEAFF. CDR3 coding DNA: TGTGCCAGCATCTCCGGGACAGAAGCTTTCTTT.